This entry is about one TCR beta chain. This specimen belongs to a study of blood T cell repertoires in COVID-19. Study context: The study drew acute and convalescent COVID-19 samples from the United States, Italy and Spain.

Profiled with immunoSEQ multiplex PCR; TCRdb holds only in-frame clones, not every one. The sample consists of about 350,000 clones, approximately 89% of them appearing once. Sequences were obtained from peripheral blood. The clonotype comes from a woman in her sixties with COVID-19, enrolled during active disease.

Here the CDR3 reads CATHTGARFTGELFF. Written as DNA, the CDR3 is TGTGCCACACACACAGGGGCACGTTTCACCGGGGAGCTGTTTTTT. The genes are TRBV19 and TRBJ2-2; TRBD1 matches 7 bases. The trim removed 10 bases at V and 4 bases at J, leaving 12 bases unmatched. CDR1 is LNHDA and CDR2 is SQIVND in the germline V gene (reference sequence). This CDR3 is built from 15 residues.